This TCR beta chain came from a study of post-analysis software for immune sequencing data. Study details: Courses of disease covered relapsing-remitting, secondary progressive and progressive-relapsing multiple sclerosis.

Study outcomes and limitations: Normalized Chao1 diversity was significantly lower in multiple sclerosis patients than in controls. Samples from one preparation batch, clustered by F measure, grouped strongly together. Patients had higher frequencies than controls of five or six TRBV segments, including TRBV5-6, TRBV5-1 and TRBV20-1.

Included in the TCR beta cDNA libraries were unique molecular identifiers. TCRdb processed the PCR reads anew with MiXCR; each CDR3 protein has one entry. The sample holds roughly 600,000 distinct CDR3 sequences, roughly 45% seen once. This clonotype was seen only a few times. Its target is unknown. This CDR3 contains 15 residues. V was pared by 6 bases and J by 8 bases, with 10 bases of the junction left unmatched. Sequencing input: blood. The TCR originated in a girl aged 5-17 years with multiple sclerosis. This sequence joins TRBV12-3 or TRBV12-4 and TRBJ1-6; TRBD1 matches 7 bases. As DNA, the CDR3 is TGTGCCAGCAGCTACGGGACAGCGCGTTATTCACCCCTCCACTTT. It specifies CASSYGTARYSPLHF.